This T cell receptor beta chain was obtained from a study of cytomegalovirus exposure and HLA in healthy donors. Overall study context: The study's early data release held tens of millions of unique TCRs from HLA-typed donors.

PCR involved 60 Vbeta and 13 Jbeta primers. Clones were sequenced by immunoSEQ multiplex PCR, and TCRdb holds only the in-frame ones, with some missing. The sample shows roughly 130,000 clones, about 80% of them seen only once. Study-wide results and caveats: Across donors, sequencing depth was assumed by presence/absence analyses to be roughly uniform.

For this clone: Its antigen is currently unknown.

The TCR sequence derives from a human donor in good health. The specimen was PBMCs.

CDR3 amino acids: CASSQGRQTHEKLFF. The CDR3, as DNA: TGCGCCAGCAGCCAAGGAAGACAGACGCATGAAAAACTGTTTTTT. V is TRBV4-3 and J is TRBJ1-4; the D gene is possibly TRBD1 (5 bases). Trimming shortened V by 1 base and J by 6 bases, and 12 bases separated the two germline ends. CDR1 and CDR2 (germline): LGHNA, YSLEER. This CDR3 spans 15 amino acids.